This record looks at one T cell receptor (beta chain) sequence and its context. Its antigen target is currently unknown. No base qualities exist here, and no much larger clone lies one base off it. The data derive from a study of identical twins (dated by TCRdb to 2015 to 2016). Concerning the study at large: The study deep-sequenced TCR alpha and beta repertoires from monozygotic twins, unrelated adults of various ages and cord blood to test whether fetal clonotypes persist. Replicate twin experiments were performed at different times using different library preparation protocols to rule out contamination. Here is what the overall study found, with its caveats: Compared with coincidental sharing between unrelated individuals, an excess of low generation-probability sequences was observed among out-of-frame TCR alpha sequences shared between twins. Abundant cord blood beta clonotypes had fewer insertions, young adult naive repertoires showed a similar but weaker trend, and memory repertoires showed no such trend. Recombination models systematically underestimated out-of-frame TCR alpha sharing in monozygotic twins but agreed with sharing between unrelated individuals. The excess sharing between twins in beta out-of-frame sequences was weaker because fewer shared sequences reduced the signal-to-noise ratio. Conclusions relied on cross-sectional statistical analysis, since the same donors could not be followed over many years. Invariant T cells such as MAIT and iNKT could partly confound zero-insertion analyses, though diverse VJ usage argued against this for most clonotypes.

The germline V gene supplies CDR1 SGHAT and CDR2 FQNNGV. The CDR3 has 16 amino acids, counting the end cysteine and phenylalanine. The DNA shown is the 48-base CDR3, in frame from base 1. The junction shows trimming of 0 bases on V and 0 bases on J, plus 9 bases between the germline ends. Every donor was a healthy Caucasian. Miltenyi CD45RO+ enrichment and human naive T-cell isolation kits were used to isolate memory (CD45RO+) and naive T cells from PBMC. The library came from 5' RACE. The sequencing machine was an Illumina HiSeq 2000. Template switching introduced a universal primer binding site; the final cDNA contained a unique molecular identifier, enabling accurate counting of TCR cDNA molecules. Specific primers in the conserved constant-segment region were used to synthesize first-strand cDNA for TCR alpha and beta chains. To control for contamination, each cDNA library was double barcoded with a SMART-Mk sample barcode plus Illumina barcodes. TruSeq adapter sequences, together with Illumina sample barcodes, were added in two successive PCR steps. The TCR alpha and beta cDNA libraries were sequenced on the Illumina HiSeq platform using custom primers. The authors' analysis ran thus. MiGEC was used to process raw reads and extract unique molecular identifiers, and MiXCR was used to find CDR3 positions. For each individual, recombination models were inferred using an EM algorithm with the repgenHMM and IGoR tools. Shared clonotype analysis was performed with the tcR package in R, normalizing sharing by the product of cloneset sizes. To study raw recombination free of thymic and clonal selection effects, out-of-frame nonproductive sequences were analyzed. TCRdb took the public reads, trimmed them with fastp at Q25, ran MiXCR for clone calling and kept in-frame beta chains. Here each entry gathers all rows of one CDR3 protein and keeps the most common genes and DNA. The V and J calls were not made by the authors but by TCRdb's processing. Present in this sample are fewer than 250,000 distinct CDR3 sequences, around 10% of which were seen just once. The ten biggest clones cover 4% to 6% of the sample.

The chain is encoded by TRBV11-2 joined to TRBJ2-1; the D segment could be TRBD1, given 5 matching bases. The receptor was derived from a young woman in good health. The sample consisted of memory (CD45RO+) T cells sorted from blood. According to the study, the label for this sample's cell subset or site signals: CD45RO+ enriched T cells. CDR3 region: CASSLDLDSSYNEQFF. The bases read TGTGCCAGCAGCTTAGACCTAGACAGCTCCTACAATGAGCAGTTCTTC. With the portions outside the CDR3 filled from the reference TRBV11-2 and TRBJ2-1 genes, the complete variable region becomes EAGVAQSPRYKIIEKRQSVAFWCNPISGHATLYWYQQILGQGPKLLIQFQNNGVVDDSQLPKDRFSAERLKGVDSTLKIQPAKLEDSAVYLCASSLDLDSSYNEQFFGPGTRLTVL.